The rows below give T cell receptor beta chains drawn from one sample of a study of cytomegalovirus exposure and HLA in healthy donors. TCRdb keeps only in-frame clones here, not all; method: immunoSEQ multiplex PCR. The table lists 150,000 to 200,000 clones, approximately 88% of them singletons. The sample taken for sequencing was PBMCs. These receptor sequences come from a boy aged 10-17 years in good health and CMV-seronegative. CDR3s include the opening cysteine and the closing phenylalanine or tryptophan. The D gene is left open where the match is weak. Only part of the rows carry a size: once, few, many, or a class if the clone is expanded.

13	TRBV11-2	TRBJ2-1	-	-	CASSRGPGGEQFF	TGTGCCAGCAGCCGAGGGCCTGGCGGCGAGCAGTTCTTC
13	TRBV7-8	TRBJ2-7	TRBD1	-	CASSTQGFYEQYF	TGTGCCAGCAGCACACAGGGGTTCTACGAGCAGTACTTC
16	TRBV4-1	TRBJ1-5	TRBD1	-	CASSLRQGPPNQPQHF	TGCGCCAGCAGCCTAAGACAGGGGCCACCAAATCAGCCCCAGCATTTT
16	TRBV14	TRBJ2-7	TRBD1	-	CASSQYQYRGITGQYF	TGTGCCAGCAGCCAATATCAATACAGGGGGATCACGGGGCAGTACTTC
13	TRBV9	TRBJ1-3	-	-	CASSQGGGNTIYF	TGTGCCAGCAGCCAAGGGGGTGGAAACACCATATATTTT
18	TRBV15	TRBJ1-5	-	-	CATRHRFMGGLSNQPQHF	TGTGCCACCAGGCACCGGTTCATGGGGGGGCTTAGCAATCAGCCCCAGCATTTT
14	TRBV15	TRBJ1-4	-	once	CATSEDLGDEKLFF	TGTGCCACCAGCGAGGACCTGGGAGATGAAAAACTGTTTTTT
12	TRBV28	TRBJ2-5	-	-	CASSLPGREQYF	TGTGCCAGCAGCCTCCCCGGTCGTGAGCAGTACTTC
13	TRBV6-5	TRBJ1-1	-	-	CASSYSKRTEAFF	TGTGCCAGCAGTTACTCGAAGAGGACTGAAGCTTTCTTT
13	TRBV9	TRBJ2-7	TRBD1	-	CASSAGQTYEQYF	TGTGCCAGCAGCGCGGGACAGACCTACGAGCAGTACTTC
14	TRBV19	TRBJ2-7	TRBD2	-	CASSLSSGRYEQYF	TGTGCCAGTAGTCTATCTAGCGGGAGGTACGAGCAGTACTTC
15	TRBV6-6	TRBJ2-1	-	-	CASSYSGGSEMEQFF	TGTGCCAGCAGTTACTCTGGCGGAAGCGAGATGGAGCAGTTCTTC
19	TRBV28	TRBJ2-2	-	-	CASSPIIPHLGRGTGELFF	TGTGCCAGCAGTCCCATTATCCCCCACCTCGGAAGGGGAACCGGGGAGCTGTTTTTT
14	TRBV2	TRBJ2-1	-	few	CASSGVSTYNEQFF	TGTGCCAGCAGTGGAGTATCTACCTACAATGAGCAGTTCTTC
15	TRBV11-2	TRBJ1-1	-	-	CASSSRTRQNTEAFF	TGTGCCAGCAGCTCCCGGACAAGGCAAAACACTGAAGCTTTCTTT
14	TRBV7-9	TRBJ1-4	TRBD1	-	CASSRQGLNEKLFF	TGTGCCAGCAGTCGACAGGGTTTGAATGAAAAACTGTTTTTT
11	TRBV6-1	TRBJ1-2	-	once	CASANRAGYTF	TGTGCGTCGGCCAACCGAGCGGGCTACACCTTC
15	TRBV19	TRBJ1-5	TRBD1	-	CASSGRGLGTQPQHF	TGTGCCAGTAGTGGTAGGGGGCTTGGCACTCAGCCCCAGCATTTT
17	TRBV30	TRBJ2-7	-	-	CAWSVTRGLNIPYEQYF	TGTGCCTGGAGTGTAACTCGCGGGCTTAATATTCCTTACGAGCAGTACTTC
14	TRBV6-5	TRBJ2-7	TRBD1	-	CASSGTGSSYEQYF	TGTGCCAGCAGCGGGACAGGGAGCTCCTACGAGCAGTACTTC
18	TRBV11-2	TRBJ1-3	-	-	CASSLGVSSVYSGNTIYF	TGTGCCAGCAGCTTAGGCGTCTCGAGCGTTTACTCTGGAAACACCATATATTTT
11	TRBV5-6	TRBJ1-1	-	-	CASSSYAEAFF	TGTGCCAGCAGCTCCTATGCTGAAGCTTTCTTT
17	TRBV2	TRBJ2-5	-	-	CASSVLSLTASSNTQYF	TGTGCCAGCAGTGTTCTTTCGTTGACAGCTTCGAGTAATACCCAGTACTTC